This T cell receptor (beta chain) was identified in a study of blood T cell repertoires in COVID-19. Measured with immunoSEQ multiplex PCR; TCRdb has only the in-frame clones, and not every one. The sample lists 3,400 or so clones; roughly 80% were seen once. CDR3 size: 14 residues. Germline CDR1 is SGHRS and CDR2 is YFSETQ. With V trimmed by 7 bases and J by 2 bases, 4 bases remained unmatched. This rearrangement joins TRBV5-1 to TRBJ2-1; 9 bases are shared with TRBD2. Sequenced input: peripheral blood. This clonotype originated in a human donor in a cohort sampled during active COVID-19. The CDR3: CASALAGPYNEQFF. The CDR3 nucleotides are TGCGCCAGCGCTCTAGCGGGACCCTACAATGAGCAGTTCTTC.